This T cell receptor (beta chain) was obtained from a study of shared clonotypes between healthy human individuals. This CDR3 has 13 residues. The germline V gene has CDR1 GTSNPN and CDR2 SVGIG (reference sequence). The protocol was immunoSEQ multiplex PCR, while the TCRdb copy is restricted to in-frame clones and leaves out a portion. The sample carries approximately 500,000 clones, over 75% recorded once. Points on this clone: A far larger clone differs by one base, so this is likely a read error. The sample carries other DNA sequences with the same CDR3.

The material sequenced was PBMCs. The TCR was taken from a middle-aged woman in good health. Some clones in this sample may be carry-over from other donors' samples. The V call is TRBV30, the J call TRBJ2-3; D gene uncertain. In nucleotides, the CDR3 is TGTGCCTGGAGCGTACTTAGTACAGACACGCAGTATTTT. Translation gives CAWSVLSTDTQYF.